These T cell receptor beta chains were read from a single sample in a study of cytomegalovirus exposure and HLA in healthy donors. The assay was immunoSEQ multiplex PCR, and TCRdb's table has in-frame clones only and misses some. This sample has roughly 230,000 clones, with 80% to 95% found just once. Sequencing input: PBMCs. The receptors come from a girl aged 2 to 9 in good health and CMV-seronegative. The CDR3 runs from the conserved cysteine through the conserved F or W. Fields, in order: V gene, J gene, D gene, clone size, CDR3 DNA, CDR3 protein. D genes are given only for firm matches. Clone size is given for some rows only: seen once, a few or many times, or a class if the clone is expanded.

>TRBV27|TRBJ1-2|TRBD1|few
TGTGCCAGCAGTTACTGGGACAGGGAGACCCTCAACTATGGCTACACCTTC
CASSYWDRETLNYGYTF
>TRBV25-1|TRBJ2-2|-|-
TGTGCCAGCAGCAACAGGGTCGGCGGGGAGCTGTTTTTT
CASSNRVGGELFF
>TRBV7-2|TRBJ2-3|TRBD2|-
TGTGCCAGCAGCTTTAGCGGGAGCACAGATACGCAGTATTTT
CASSFSGSTDTQYF
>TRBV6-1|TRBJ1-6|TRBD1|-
TGTGCCAGCAGTGCCCAACAGGGGTCTTATAATTCACCCCTCCACTTT
CASSAQQGSYNSPLHF
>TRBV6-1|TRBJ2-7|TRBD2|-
TGTGCCAGCAGTGAAGCCGGGACTAGCGGGACCTACGAGCAGTACTTC
CASSEAGTSGTYEQYF
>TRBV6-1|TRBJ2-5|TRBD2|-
TGTGCCAGCAGTGAGGGTAGCGGGGCACAACAAGAGACCCAGTACTTC
CASSEGSGAQQETQYF
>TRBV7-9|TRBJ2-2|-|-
TGTGCCCAGTTTGGAGTGAACACCGGGGAGCTGTTTTTT
CAQFGVNTGELFF
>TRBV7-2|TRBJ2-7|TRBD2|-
TGTGCCAGCAGGCCTAGCGGGGTGACCTACGAGCAGTACTTC
CASRPSGVTYEQYF
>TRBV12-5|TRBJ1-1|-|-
TGTGCTAGTGGTTTGGTACTAGGGATCGGTGAAGCTTTCTTT
CASGLVLGIGEAFF
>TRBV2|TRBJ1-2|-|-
TGTGCCAGTCCTACAGGGTGGGATGGCTACACCTTC
CASPTGWDGYTF
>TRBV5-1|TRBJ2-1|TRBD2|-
TGCGCCAGCAGCCCTGGAGGGACTAGCCCACTTAATGAGCAGTTCTTC
CASSPGGTSPLNEQFF
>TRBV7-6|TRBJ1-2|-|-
TGTGCCAGCAGCTTAGGACAGGACGGTGGCTATGGCTACACCTTC
CASSLGQDGGYGYTF
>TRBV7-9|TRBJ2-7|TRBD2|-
TGTGCCAGCACCCCTGGGGCGGGAGTGTCCGAGCAGTACTTC
CASTPGAGVSEQYF
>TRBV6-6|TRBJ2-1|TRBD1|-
TGTGCCAGCAGTTACTTGGGACAGGATTACAATGAGCAGTTCTTC
CASSYLGQDYNEQFF
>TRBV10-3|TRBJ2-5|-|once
TGTGCCATCAGCACAGGGCGGGAGACCCAGTACTTC
CAISTGRETQYF
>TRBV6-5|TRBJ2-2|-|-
TGTGCCAGCAGTTATACGACCGACGAGGACACCGGGGAGCTGTTTTTT
CASSYTTDEDTGELFF
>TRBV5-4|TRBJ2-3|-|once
TGTGCCAGCAGCCCGCCAAGCTCGCCAGATACGCAGTATTTT
CASSPPSSPDTQYF
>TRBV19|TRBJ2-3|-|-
TGTGCCAGTAGTAGAAGCCTAGGACAGCCTAGCACAGATACGCAGTATTTT
CASSRSLGQPSTDTQYF
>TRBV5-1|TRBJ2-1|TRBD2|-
TGCGCCAGCAGCATCACCACTAGCGGGAGGGGGAATGAGCAGTTCTTC
CASSITTSGRGNEQFF
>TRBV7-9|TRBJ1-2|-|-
TGTGCCAGCAGCTTTCAGGGAAATGGCTACACCTTC
CASSFQGNGYTF
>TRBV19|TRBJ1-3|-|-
TGTGCCAGCTACCGGGAGCCTCGATACTCTGGAAACACCATATATTTT
CASYREPRYSGNTIYF
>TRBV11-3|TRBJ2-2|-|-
TGTGCCAGCTCGGACACCGGGGAGCTGTTTTTT
CASSDTGELFF
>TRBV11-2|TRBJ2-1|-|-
TGTGCCAGCAGCGAAAGACCGCGAGGTGACAATGAGCAGTTCTTC
CASSERPRGDNEQFF
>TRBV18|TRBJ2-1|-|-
TGTGCCAGCTCTCTTACAGGAAATGAGCAGTTCTTC
CASSLTGNEQFF
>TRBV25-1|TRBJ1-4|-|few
TGTGCCAGCAGTTTCGGCCTCCTCACGGGGGAAAAACTGTTTTTT
CASSFGLLTGEKLFF
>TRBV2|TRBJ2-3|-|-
TGTGCCAGCAGTGGGTCAATGGGTGGGGGGACAGATACGCAGTATTTT
CASSGSMGGGTDTQYF
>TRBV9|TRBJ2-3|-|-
TGTGCCAGCAGCGTAGACGCTCCGGGGGGCACAGATACGCAGTATTTT
CASSVDAPGGTDTQYF
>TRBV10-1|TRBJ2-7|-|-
TGCGCCAGCCAAGGACAGCCCTACGAGCAGTACTTC
CASQGQPYEQYF
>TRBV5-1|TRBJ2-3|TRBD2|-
TGCGCCAGCAGCTCCTCAAGCGGGGGGGCCGGAGATACGCAGTATTTT
CASSSSSGGAGDTQYF
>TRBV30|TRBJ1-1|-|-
TGTGCCTGGCGACCGGACAGCCGGAACACTGAAGCTTTCTTT
CAWRPDSRNTEAFF
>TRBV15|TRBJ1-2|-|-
TGTGCCACCAGCTCTCTCTTCGGGGGGCTCTATGGCTACACCTTC
CATSSLFGGLYGYTF
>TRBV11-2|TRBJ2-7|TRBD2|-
TGTGCCAGCAGCTTAGGACTAGCGGGAACCTACGAGCAGTACTTC
CASSLGLAGTYEQYF
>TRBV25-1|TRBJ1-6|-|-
TGTGCCAGCACCCACTCCTATAATTCACCCCTCCACTTT
CASTHSYNSPLHF
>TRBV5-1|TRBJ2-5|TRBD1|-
TGCGCCAGCAGTTATGACCCGGGACAGGGGACCAAGACCCAGTACTTC
CASSYDPGQGTKTQYF
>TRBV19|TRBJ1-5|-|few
TGTGCCAGTACCCTAGGGGCATATTATCAGCCCCAGCATTTT
CASTLGAYYQPQHF
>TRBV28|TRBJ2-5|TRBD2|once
TGTGCCAGCAGTTTACCAGTAGCGGGGGGGCTCCGAGAGACCCAGTACTTC
CASSLPVAGGLRETQYF
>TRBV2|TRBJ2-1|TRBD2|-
TGTGCCAGCAGTTTTAGCGGGGATGAGCAGTTCTTC
CASSFSGDEQFF
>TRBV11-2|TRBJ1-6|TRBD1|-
TGTGCCAGCAGCCACAGGGGGCAACTGGATAATTCACCCCTCCACTTT
CASSHRGQLDNSPLHF
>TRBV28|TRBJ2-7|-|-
TGTGCCAGCAGTTTACCGTCGGGGGAACCAAGCTCCTACGAGCAGTACTTC
CASSLPSGEPSSYEQYF
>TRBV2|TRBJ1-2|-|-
TGTGCCAGCAGTGATCGCAGATACTATGGCTACACCTTC
CASSDRRYYGYTF
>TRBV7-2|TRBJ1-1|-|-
TGTGCCAGCAGCTTTGAACAGGGCTGGACTGAAGCTTTCTTT
CASSFEQGWTEAFF
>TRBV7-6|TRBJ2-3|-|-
TGTGCCAGCAGCTTAGAGGCGGGCACAGATACGCAGTATTTT
CASSLEAGTDTQYF
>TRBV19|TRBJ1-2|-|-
TGTGCCAGTAGACCTCATGACAGATTTGACTATGGCTACACCTTC
CASRPHDRFDYGYTF
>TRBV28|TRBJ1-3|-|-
TGTGCCAGCAGTTTGGGGAGGGACTACTCTGGAAACACCATATATTTT
CASSLGRDYSGNTIYF
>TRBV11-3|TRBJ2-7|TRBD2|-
TGTGCCAGCAGCCCCGGGGGGGGGCAGGAGGACGAGCAGTACTTC
CASSPGGGQEDEQYF
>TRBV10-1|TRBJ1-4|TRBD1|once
TGCGCCAGCGGTAATACAGGGGGCGGCGGTGAAAAACTGTTTTTT
CASGNTGGGGEKLFF
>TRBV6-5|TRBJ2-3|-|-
TGTGCCAGCAGTTACTCTGGCGGGTCCGGATCAGATACGCAGTATTTT
CASSYSGGSGSDTQYF
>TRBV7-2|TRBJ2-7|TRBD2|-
TGTGCCAGCAGCTCAACTAGCGGGAGGGCCTCCTTCACCTACGAGCAGTACTTC
CASSSTSGRASFTYEQYF
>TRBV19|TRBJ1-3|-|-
TGTGCCAGTAGTGAGACAGTCTCTGGAAACACCATATATTTT
CASSETVSGNTIYF
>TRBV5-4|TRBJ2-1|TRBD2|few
TGTGCCAGCAGCTCGGTCGGCGGGAGGGAATACAATGAGCAGTTCTTC
CASSSVGGREYNEQFF
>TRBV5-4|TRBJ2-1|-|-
TGTGCCAGCAGCTCCGTGGAGCGCTACAATGAGCAGTTCTTC
CASSSVERYNEQFF
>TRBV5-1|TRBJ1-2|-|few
TGCGCCAGCAGCCCAGTATCGGGGGTCAACGGCTACACCTTC
CASSPVSGVNGYTF
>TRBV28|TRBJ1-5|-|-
TGTGCCACCGAAAGTTTTCGGAGCAATCAGCCCCAGCATTTT
CATESFRSNQPQHF
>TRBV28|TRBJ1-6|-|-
TGTGCCAGCAGTTTCAGCTCCTATAATTCACCCCTCCACTTT
CASSFSSYNSPLHF